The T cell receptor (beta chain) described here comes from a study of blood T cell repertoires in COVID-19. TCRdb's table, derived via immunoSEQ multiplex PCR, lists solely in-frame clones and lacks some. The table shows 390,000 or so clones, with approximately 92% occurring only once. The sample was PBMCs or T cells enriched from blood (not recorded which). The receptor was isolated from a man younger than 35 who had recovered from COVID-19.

CDR3 sequence (DNA): TGTGCCAGCAGCGCAATAGCGGCGGGAGGCGATGAGCAGTTCTTC. Amino acid sequence: CASSAIAAGGDEQFF. The rearrangement uses TRBV9 and TRBJ2-1; 8 bases map to TRBD2. The CDR3 contains 15 residues. The V and J ends lost 3 bases and 8 bases, in that order; junction bases with no gene match: 10. CDR1 is SGDLS and CDR2 is YYNGEE in the germline V gene.